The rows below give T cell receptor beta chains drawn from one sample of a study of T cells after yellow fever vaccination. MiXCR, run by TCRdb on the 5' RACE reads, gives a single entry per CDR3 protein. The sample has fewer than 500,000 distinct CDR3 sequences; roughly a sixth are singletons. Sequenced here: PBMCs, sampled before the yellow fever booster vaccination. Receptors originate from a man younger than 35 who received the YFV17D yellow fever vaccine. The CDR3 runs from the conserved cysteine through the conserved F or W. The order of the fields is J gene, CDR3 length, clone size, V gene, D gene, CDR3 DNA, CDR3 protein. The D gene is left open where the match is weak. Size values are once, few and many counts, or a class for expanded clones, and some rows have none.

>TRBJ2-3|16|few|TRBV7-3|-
TGTGCCAGCAGCTTAGGGGGGGCAGGGAGCACAGATACGCAGTATTTT
CASSLGGAGSTDTQYF
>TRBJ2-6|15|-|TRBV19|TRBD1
TGTGCCAGTAGGGACAGGACTCCTGGGGCCAACGTCCTGACTTTC
CASRDRTPGANVLTF
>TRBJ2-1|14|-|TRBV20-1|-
TGCAGTGCAAACAGGGCCAGCTCCTACAATGAGCAGTTCTTC
CSANRASSYNEQFF
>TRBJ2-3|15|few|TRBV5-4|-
TGTGCCAGCAGCTTGGATGGGGTCGGTTCAGATACGCAGTATTTT
CASSLDGVGSDTQYF
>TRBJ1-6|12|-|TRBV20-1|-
TGCAGTGCTAGTGAAGGGGCCAGCCCCCTCCACTTT
CSASEGASPLHF
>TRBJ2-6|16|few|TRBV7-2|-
TGTGCCAGCAGCTTAGCAGCAGGGCACGGGGCCAACGTCCTGACTTTC
CASSLAAGHGANVLTF
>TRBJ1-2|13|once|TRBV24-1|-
TGTGCCACCAGTGATTTTAAGGGTGGTGGCTACACCTTC
CATSDFKGGGYTF
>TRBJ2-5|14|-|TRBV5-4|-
TGTGCCAGCAGCTTGGCCAGGATAGGCGAGACCCAGTACTTC
CASSLARIGETQYF
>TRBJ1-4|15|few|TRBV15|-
TGTGCCACCAGCAGAGTACCGGCAACTAATGAAAAACTGTTTTTT
CATSRVPATNEKLFF
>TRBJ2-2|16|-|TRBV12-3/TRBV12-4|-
TGTGCCAGCAGTTTAGCGCAGGGAAGGGGCACCGGGGAGCTGTTTTTT
CASSLAQGRGTGELFF
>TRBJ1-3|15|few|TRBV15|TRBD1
TGTGCCACCAGCTACGACAGGGCGTTGAGAAACACCATATATTTT
CATSYDRALRNTIYF
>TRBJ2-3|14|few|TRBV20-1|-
TGCAGCCTGACCTCGAAGGCGGGCACAGATACGCAGTATTTT
CSLTSKAGTDTQYF
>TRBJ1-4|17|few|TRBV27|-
TGTGCCAGCAGTTTATGGGCCGAGGAGGCAACTAATGAAAAACTGTTTTTT
CASSLWAEEATNEKLFF
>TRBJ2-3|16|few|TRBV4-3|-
TGCGCCAGCAGCCTCCAAGCCATCCCCAGCACAGATACGCAGTATTTT
CASSLQAIPSTDTQYF
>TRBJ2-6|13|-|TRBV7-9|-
TGTGCCAGCAGCTTCCTCTTTGGCAGTCCTCTGACTTTC
CASSFLFGSPLTF
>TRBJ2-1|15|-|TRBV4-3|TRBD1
TGCGCCAGCAGCCACTTGGCAGGGGGCTGGTATGAGCAGTTCTTC
CASSHLAGGWYEQFF
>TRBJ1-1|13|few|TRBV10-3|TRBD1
TGTGCCATCAGTGGGGACAGGAACACTGAAGCTTTCTTT
CAISGDRNTEAFF
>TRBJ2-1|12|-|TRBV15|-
TGTGCCACCCGATCGTCCTACAATGAGCAGTTCTTC
CATRSSYNEQFF
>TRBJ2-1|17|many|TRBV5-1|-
TGCGCCAGCAGCTTCGCCTTGGACATTAGAGCTAGCAATGAGCAGTTCTTC
CASSFALDIRASNEQFF
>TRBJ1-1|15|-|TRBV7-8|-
TGTGCCAGCAGCCCGTCTTTGGGGGCGAACACTGAAGCTTTCTTT
CASSPSLGANTEAFF
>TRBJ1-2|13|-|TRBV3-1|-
TGTGCCAGCAGCCAAGCCCCGTTTGGAGGCTACACCTTC
CASSQAPFGGYTF
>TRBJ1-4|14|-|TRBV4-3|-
TGCGCCAGCAGCCAAGACAGCTTGAATGAAAAACTGTTTTTT
CASSQDSLNEKLFF
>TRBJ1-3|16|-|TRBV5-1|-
TGCGCCAGCAGCTTGGACCGTTCAGGCACTGGAAACACCATATATTTT
CASSLDRSGTGNTIYF
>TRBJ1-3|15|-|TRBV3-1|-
TGTGCCAGCAGCCAACGACCCATCTCTGGAAACACCATATATTTT
CASSQRPISGNTIYF
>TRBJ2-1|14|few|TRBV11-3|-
TGTGCCAGCAGCTTAGGGGACGCCGGGAATGAGCAGTTCTTC
CASSLGDAGNEQFF
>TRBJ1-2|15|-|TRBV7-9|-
TGTGCCAGCAGCTCGCCCGGACAGATCAACTATGGCTACACCTTC
CASSSPGQINYGYTF
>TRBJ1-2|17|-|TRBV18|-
TGTGCCAGCTCACCACGAGGTTCTAGTTTCGCTAACTATGGCTACACCTTC
CASSPRGSSFANYGYTF
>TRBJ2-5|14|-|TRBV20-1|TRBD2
TGCAGTGCGGGAGACGGACTAGCGACCGAGACCCAGTACTTC
CSAGDGLATETQYF
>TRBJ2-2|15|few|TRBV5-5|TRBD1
TGTGCCAGCAGCTCGACAGGGGGGAGGGCCGGGGAGCTGTTTTTT
CASSSTGGRAGELFF
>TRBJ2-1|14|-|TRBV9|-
TGTGCCAGCGGCCGGGACTCTAACTACAATGAGCAGTTCTTC
CASGRDSNYNEQFF
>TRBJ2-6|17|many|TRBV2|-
TGTGCCAGCAGTGAAGGGGGCAGCTCCTCTGGGGCCAACGTCCTGACTTTC
CASSEGGSSSGANVLTF
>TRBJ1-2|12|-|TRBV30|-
TGTGCCGGGGGGCAACGAGGACCACGCTACACCTTC
CAGGQRGPRYTF
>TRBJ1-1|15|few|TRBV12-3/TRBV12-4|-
TGTGCCAGCAGTTTAGCGCGCACGGTCAACACTGAAGCTTTCTTT
CASSLARTVNTEAFF
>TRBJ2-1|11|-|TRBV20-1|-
TGCAGTGCTAGATTGCTCAATGAGCAGTTCTTC
CSARLLNEQFF
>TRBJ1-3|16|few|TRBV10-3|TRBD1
TGTGCCATCAGGAACGACAGGGTCGTCATCGGAAACACCATATATTTT
CAIRNDRVVIGNTIYF
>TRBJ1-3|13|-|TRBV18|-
TGTGCCAGCTCACCGGGAGAAAAAAACACCATATATTTT
CASSPGEKNTIYF
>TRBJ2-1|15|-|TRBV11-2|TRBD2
TGTGCCAGCAGCACGGGACTAGCGGCCTCCAATGAGCAGTTCTTC
CASSTGLAASNEQFF
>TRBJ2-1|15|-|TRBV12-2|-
TGTGCAAGTCGCTTAGCCTCGCGCTCCTACAATGAGCAGTTCTTC
CASRLASRSYNEQFF
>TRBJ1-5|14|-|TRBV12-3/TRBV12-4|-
TGTGCCAGCAGTTCCGGGCCCGGAAGGCAGCCCCAGCATTTT
CASSSGPGRQPQHF
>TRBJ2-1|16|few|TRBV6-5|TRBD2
TGTGCCAGCAGACGGACTAGCGGGGGCATGGGAAATGAGCAGTTCTTC
CASRRTSGGMGNEQFF